This TCR beta chain was profiled in a study of blood T cells in healthy people across ages. CDR3 length: 16 amino acids. V was pared by 3 bases and J by 3 bases, with 18 bases between. Germline-derived CDR1 and CDR2 are MNHEY and SMNVEV (reference sequence). PCR was performed a second time for 7 to 11 cycles using a sample-barcoded 5' primer and a J-beta primer mix. TCRdb re-called the 5' RACE reads through MiXCR, storing one row per CDR3 protein. The top ten hold 25% to 30% of the sample, which has roughly 730,000 distinct CDR3 sequences, around 50% seen once. Peripheral blood was drawn, about 9.1 milliliters per donor.

Sequencing used blood. This TCR was sampled from a man aged 35-49 years in good health. The chain joins TRBV27 to TRBJ2-7, with D maybe TRBD2 (6 bases). The CDR3 DNA is TGTGCCAGCAGTTTTTCTGGCGGGGAAAGGCACTACGAGCAGTACTTC. It is translated as CASSFSGGERHYEQYF.